A single sample gave rise to the 23 T cell receptor beta chains below, sequenced in a study of T cells in Graves' hyperthyroidism and ophthalmopathy. The TCR beta CDR3 regions underwent amplification using RNA transcripts as the source. The HTBI primer set served for first-round RT-PCR of the TCR CDR3. In TCRdb, the multiplex PCR reads were re-called with MiXCR into one record per CDR3 protein. The sample lists more than 350,000 distinct CDR3 sequences, roughly a sixth occurring once. Sequencing input: blood. The receptors originated from a woman in her twenties or thirties with Graves' hyperthyroidism that later progressed to Graves' ophthalmopathy.

Of note for this clonotype: One base away lies a much larger clone, so this may be a sequencing read error. The gene calls are TRBV28 and TRBJ2-2; 8 positions agree with TRBD2. This CDR3 is built from 17 residues. The germline V gene encodes CDR1 MDHEN and CDR2 SYDVKM. The junction had 8 bases not matched to a gene; V was cut back by 3 bases and J by 2 bases. This CDR3 reads CASSFSLSGVNTGELFF. CDR3 DNA: TGTGCCAGCAGTTTCTCCCTTAGCGGGGTTAACACCGGGGAGCTGTTTTTT.

Concerning this clonotype itself: Since a much larger clone is just one base distant, this may be a read error. The chain links TRBV7-9 to TRBJ1-1, with D unclear. This CDR3 contains 16 residues. Germline loops: CDR1 SEHNR, CDR2 FQNEAQ (reference sequence). Deletions cut 3 bases from V and 4 bases from J, with 18 bases between. The CDR3 reads CASSLTVEVWSTEAFF. The CDR3 DNA follows: TGTGCCAGCAGCTTGACCGTGGAGGTCTGGAGCACTGAAGCTTTCTTT.

The sample holds many counts of this clonotype. The rearrangement links TRBV18 to TRBJ1-2; TRBD1 might be the D (5 bases). The V gene lost 3 bases and the J gene lost 6 bases, with 11 bases spanning the gap. CDR3 length: 13 amino acids. Germline V CDR1 and CDR2: KGHSH, LQKENI. In nucleotides, the CDR3 is TGTGCCAGCTCACCGGACATTGGGGATGGCTACACCTTC. Translated: CASSPDIGDGYTF.

The sample holds a few counts of this clonotype. This may be a read error, as it is one base from a much larger clone. V is TRBV28 and J is TRBJ1-4; no clear D. Trimming pared 7 bases from V and 4 bases from J, leaving 13 bases between. Per germline, CDR1 MDHEN and CDR2 SYDVKM. CDR3 length equals 14 residues. The CDR3 DNA is TGTGCCAGCAACCGAGGAGGGTTTAATGAAAAACTGTTTTTT. Its protein is CASNRGGFNEKLFF.

The CDR3 DNA reads TGCGCCAGCAGCTTGGGGCGAGGTCGGATTGGATTTAATATGAACACTGAAGCTTTCTTT. Translation: CASSLGRGRIGFNMNTEAFF. V is TRBV5-1 and J is TRBJ1-1; D is unclear. The CDR3 extends over 20 amino acids. Deletions cut 0 bases from V and 0 bases from J, with 24 bases between. The germline gives CDR1 SGHRS, CDR2 YFSETQ.

This clonotype was counted a few times. Sequence at one end of the junction differs from germline and may be a read error. This chain uses TRBV3-1 with TRBJ1-5, with D tentatively TRBD1 (5 bases). This CDR3 region has 14 residues. Germline values: CDR1 LGHDT, CDR2 YNNKEL (reference sequence). For the CDR3, the DNA is TGTGCCAGCAGCCAAGATTCCGGGGACCAGCCCCAGCGTTTT. As protein: CASSQDSGDQPQRF.

This clonotype was found a few times. The chain is built from TRBV3-1 and TRBJ2-5, with 9 bases matching TRBD2. The CDR3 runs 16 residues. CDR1 and CDR2 from the germline V gene are LGHDT and YNNKEL (reference sequence). V lost 1 base and J lost 5; bases outside the gene matches: 8. The CDR3 nucleotides read TGTGCCAGCAGCCAAGTCGGAGCGGGGGGTGTGGAGACCCAGTACTTC. Amino acid sequence: CASSQVGAGGVETQYF.

This clonotype was seen at least ten times. The chain uses TRBV6-1 and TRBJ1-3, with TRBD1 identical over 9 bases. Losses at the gene ends were 5 bases for V and 3 bases for J; bases not matched to a gene: 5. The CDR3 length is 15 residues. Germline V gene sequence: CDR1 MNHNS, CDR2 SASEGT. The CDR3 loop reads CASSFGGQGGNTIYF. Here the CDR3 DNA reads TGTGCCAGCAGTTTCGGGGGACAGGGTGGAAACACCATATATTTT.

The V and J genes are TRBV27 and TRBJ2-5, with D unresolved. V lost 1 base and J lost 4, with 7 bases in between. The CDR3 has 13 amino acids. The germline V gene has CDR1 MNHEY and CDR2 SMNVEV (reference sequence). This chain's CDR3 is CASSLLFRETQYF. The CDR3 DNA reads as TGTGCCAGCAGTTTATTGTTCCGAGAGACCCAGTACTTC.

This clonotype was seen many times. V gene TRBV2 combines with J gene TRBJ1-2; D uncertain. CDR3 length: 12 amino acids. V gave up 9 bases and J gave up 7 bases, with 15 bases separating them. Germline V gene data show CDR1 as SNHLY and CDR2 as FYNNEI. The CDR3 DNA follows: TGTGCCAGTGAAACCCAGTCAGGTGGCTACACCTTC. Protein product: CASETQSGGYTF.

The chain combines TRBV5-5 with TRBJ2-3; 14 bases are shared with TRBD2. After removal of 6 bases from V and 3 bases from J, the junction contained 12 bases not matched to a gene. CDR3 size: 18 residues. Germline values: CDR1 SGHKS, CDR2 YYEKEE (reference sequence). CDR3 sequence (DNA): TGTGCCAGCACCAAGGCGACTAGCGGGGGGGCCGTGACAGATACGCAGTATTTT. Its protein is CASTKATSGGAVTDTQYF.

This clonotype was observed many times. The CDR3 sequence is CASSEGGQAYEQYF. CDR3 DNA sequence: TGTGCCAGCAGTGAAGGCGGGCAGGCCTACGAGCAGTACTTC. The genes are TRBV2 and TRBJ2-7; a possible D gene is TRBD2 (5 bases). V lost 1 base and J lost 2, with 9 bases in between. Per germline, CDR1 SNHLY and CDR2 FYNNEI. The CDR3 is 14 amino acids.

This clonotype was recorded at least ten times. This chain connects TRBV7-8 to TRBJ2-1; 8 bases fit TRBD2. CDR3 size: 14 residues. Looked up from germline, CDR1 is SGHVS and CDR2 is FQNEAQ. Trimming at V came to 5 bases and at J to 6 bases, leaving 6 bases not matched to a gene. The CDR3 reads CASSPWTSPNEQFF. CDR3 sequence (DNA): TGTGCCAGCAGCCCTTGGACTAGCCCCAATGAGCAGTTCTTC.

The table lists this clonotype with a few counts. This chain joins TRBV2 and TRBJ1-1, with 7 bases fitting TRBD1. The J segment lost 5 bases and the V segment lost 4 bases, leaving 10 bases of the junction unmatched. Germline V gene lookup returns CDR1 SNHLY and CDR2 FYNNEI. The CDR3 runs 15 residues. CDR3 coding DNA: TGTGCCAGCAGTGTAGGGGGCGCCCCTATAACTGAAGCTTTCTTT. This gives the protein CASSVGGAPITEAFF. Full variable domain (outside the CDR3, taken from reference TRBV2 and TRBJ1-1): EPEVTQTPSHQVTQMGQEVILRCVPISNHLYFYWYRQILGQKVEFLVSFYNNEISEKSEIFDDQFSVERPDGSNFTLKIRSTKLEDSAMYFCASSVGGAPITEAFFGQGTRLTVV.

The chain has TRBV12-3 or TRBV12-4 and TRBJ2-7, with TRBD2 matching over 14 bases. V gave up 3 bases and J gave up 1 base; unmatched junction bases: 20. This CDR3 has 22 residues. CDR3 loop: CASSFSTSGGALGFRLSYEQYF. The DNA for the CDR3 is TGTGCCAGCAGTTTCTCGACTAGCGGGGGGGCTCTCGGGTTCCGCCTTTCCTACGAGCAGTACTTC.

The chain's CDR3 is CATSRRQGDPEAFF. In nucleotides, the CDR3 is TGTGCCACCAGCAGGAGACAGGGGGATCCTGAAGCTTTCTTT. The chain has TRBV15 and TRBJ1-1, with 9 bases aligning to TRBD1. J was trimmed by 6 bases and V by 3 bases; bases with no gene match: 5. The CDR3 covers 14 residues. The V gene's germline CDR1 is LNHNV and CDR2 YYDKDF (reference sequence).

This clonotype was counted at least ten times. The chain couples TRBV30 to TRBJ2-3, with D perhaps matching TRBD1 or TRBD2 (6 bases each). Germline V gene lookup returns CDR1 GTSNPN and CDR2 SVGIG (reference sequence). V was pared by 4 bases and J by 2 bases, with 22 bases between. The CDR3 has 17 amino acids. The CDR3, as DNA: TGTGCCTGGAACGGTGGGGGGCCTCCTCGGTCCACAGATACGCAGTATTTT. Its protein is CAWNGGGPPRSTDTQYF.

In its sample, this clonotype was seen many times. The chain links TRBV24-1 to TRBJ2-1, with 13 bases matching TRBD2. The CDR3 length is 18 residues. From germline, CDR1 is KGHDR and CDR2 SFDVKD. V was pared by 0 bases and J by 10 bases, with 11 bases of the junction left unmatched. CDR3 DNA sequence: TGTGCCACCAGTGATTTGGCGACTAGCGGGGGGCAGGTCAGGGAGCAGTTCTTC. It is translated as CATSDLATSGGQVREQFF.

This sequence joins TRBV19 and TRBJ2-7; 8 nucleotides agree with TRBD2. Unmatched junction bases numbered 4, after V lost 2 bases and J lost 4 bases. This CDR3 has 14 amino acids. Germline CDR1 and CDR2: LNHDA and SQIVND (reference sequence). CDR3 protein: CASSISGGEYEQYF. The CDR3 DNA reads TGTGCCAGTAGTATAAGCGGGGGAGAGTACGAGCAGTACTTC.

The rearrangement uses TRBV19 and TRBJ1-5; D remains ambiguous. Germline CDR1 reads LNHDA; CDR2 reads SQIVND (reference sequence). The V and J ends lost 3 bases and 7 bases respectively, with 16 bases between them. CDR3 length equals 15 residues. In nucleotides, the CDR3 is TGTGCCAGTAGTATTGGAGGGTTTTCGATACAGCCCCAGCATTTT. Its protein product is CASSIGGFSIQPQHF.

This clonotype occurred many times. The rearrangement links TRBV7-2 to TRBJ2-2; D may be TRBD1 (5 bases). The V end was cut by 5 bases, the J end by 5 bases, with 15 bases between. The CDR3 consists of 15 residues. Germline assignment: CDR1 SGHTA and CDR2 FQGNSA. The CDR3 region is CASSRRQTQTGELFF. In DNA form, the CDR3 reads TGTGCCAGCAGCAGACGACAGACGCAAACCGGGGAGCTGTTTTTT.

This clonotype was observed many times. The chain is built from TRBV5-5 and TRBJ1-5; D not certain. Trimming took off 4 bases at V and 2 bases at J, with 10 bases between the two ends. From germline, CDR1 is SGHKS and CDR2 YYEKEE (reference sequence). The CDR3 length is 14 residues. The CDR3 is CASSHEGGNQPQHF. As DNA, the CDR3 is TGTGCCAGCAGCCACGAGGGTGGCAATCAGCCCCAGCATTTT.

This clonotype showed up many times. The chain is built from TRBV11-2 and TRBJ2-1, with a weak D call TRBD1 (6 bases). Germline lookup yields CDR1 SGHAT and CDR2 FQNNGV. V was pared by 5 bases and J by 4 bases, with 15 bases between. The CDR3 length is 15 residues. The CDR3 DNA sequence: TGTGCCAGCAGCCGATACAACAGGGATTACAATGAGCAGTTCTTC. The encoded protein is CASSRYNRDYNEQFF.